This T cell receptor (beta chain) was recovered during a study of shared clonotypes between healthy human individuals. Recent acute infections and vaccinations were absent in the healthy HIV-negative adult donors. V dropped 9 bases and J dropped 4; count of bases not matched to a gene: 5. The germline V gene has CDR1 PRHDT and CDR2 FYEKMQ (reference sequence). This CDR3 spans 13 amino acids. Using immunoSEQ multiplex PCR, the repertoire was profiled, and TCRdb retains in-frame clones only, with some absent. The sample gives 100,000 to 120,000 clones, approximately 70% of which show up once; 20% to 25% is in the top ten.

This receptor was taken from a woman between 25 and 40 years old in good health. The sample taken for sequencing was memory CD8+ T cells sorted from blood. Subset: CD45RO+ cells pooled with CCR7-negative TemRA cells. The genes are TRBV13 and TRBJ2-3; 9 bases line up with TRBD1. In DNA, the CDR3 is TGTGCCAGTACGGACAGGGGACCAGATACGCAGTATTTT. As protein: CASTDRGPDTQYF.